One sample yielded the 10 T cell receptor beta chains listed below, sequenced in a study of blood T cells in healthy people across ages. Using a J-beta primer mix together with a sample-barcoded 5' primer, a second PCR was run for roughly 6 to 12 cycles. Via MiXCR, TCRdb re-called the 5' RACE reads, giving one row per CDR3 protein. The table includes more than 650,000 distinct CDR3 sequences, 20% to 30% detected once. These data were likewise used in another study, on T cells of mothers and their children.

The sequencing input was blood. These receptors originate from a boy aged 5-17 years in good health.

The chain combines TRBV20-1 with TRBJ1-4; D is uncertain. The CDR3 runs 14 residues. Germline loops: CDR1 DFQATT, CDR2 SNEGSKA (reference sequence). V was shortened by 1 base and J by 2 bases, with 8 bases between the two germline ends. This CDR3 reads CSARAEGTNEKLFF. CDR3 bases: TGCAGTGCTAGAGCCGAAGGCACTAATGAAAAACTGTTTTTT.

V usage is TRBV25-1 and J usage is TRBJ2-5, with D tentatively TRBD1 or TRBD2 (5 bases each). The V gene lost 4 bases and the J gene lost 5 bases, with 14 bases spanning the gap. The CDR3 runs 14 residues. CDR1 is MGHDK, CDR2 SYGVNS, per germline. CDR3 sequence (DNA): TGTGCCAGCAGTGGAATAGGGACGGGGGAGACCCAGTACTTC. Translating gives CASSGIGTGETQYF.

CDR3: CASRLLGGASNQPQHF. CDR3 sequence (DNA): TGTGCCAGCAGGCTATTGGGGGGAGCCTCCAATCAGCCCCAGCATTTT. The chain combines TRBV27 with TRBJ1-5; D might be TRBD1 (5 bases). The germline CDR1 and CDR2 sequences are MNHEY and SMNVEV (reference sequence). V dropped 6 bases and J dropped 3 bases, with 18 bases sitting between them. The CDR3 has 16 residues.

This clonotype was counted only a few times. J is TRBJ2-5 and V is TRBV2, with D possibly being TRBD1 (6 bases). This CDR3 contains 14 residues. Germline CDR1 reads SNHLY; CDR2 reads FYNNEI. The V gene lost 7 bases and the J gene lost 5 bases, with 17 bases spanning the gap. In DNA form, the CDR3 reads TGTGCCAGCACCCAGACAGGTCCCATGGAGACCCAGTACTTC. It translates to CASTQTGPMETQYF.

The chain employs TRBV29-1 and TRBJ1-1; D gene unclear. CDR3 size: 12 residues. V was clipped by 3 bases and J by 6 bases, with 11 bases between them. CDR1 is SQVTM and CDR2 is ANQGSEA in the germline V gene. CDR3 nucleotide sequence: TGCAGCGTTGAGTCCGATCACGCTGAAGCTTTCTTT. Translation gives CSVESDHAEAFF.

The chain carries TRBV12-3 or TRBV12-4 and TRBJ2-5; D is perhaps TRBD1 (6 bases). The germline V and J ends were trimmed by 6 bases and 6 bases, with 23 bases remaining between them. This CDR3 contains 16 residues. The CDR3 here is CASSAVGQRRPKTQYF. Here the CDR3 DNA reads TGTGCCAGCAGCGCCGTTGGACAGCGAAGACCAAAGACCCAGTACTTC.

The chain uses TRBV7-9 and TRBJ2-5, with D unclear. This CDR3 contains 15 residues. V shed 2 bases and J shed 4 bases, with 14 bases lying between them. The germline V gene encodes CDR1 SEHNR and CDR2 FQNEAQ (reference sequence). CDR3 amino acids: CASSLRGGGPETQYF. CDR3 coding DNA: TGTGCCAGCAGCTTACGTGGTGGCGGCCCAGAGACCCAGTACTTC.

V and J are TRBV5-1 and TRBJ1-2; tentative D call: TRBD1 (6 bases). Germline V lookup: CDR1 SGHRS, CDR2 YFSETQ. Between the trimmed V and J ends, which lost 0 bases and 2 bases, there was a span of 11 bases. This CDR3 is built from 15 residues. The CDR3 is CASSLEGTGNYGYTF. The CDR3 nucleotides are TGCGCCAGCAGCTTGGAGGGCACAGGGAACTATGGCTACACCTTC.

The table lists this clonotype with a few counts. In DNA, the CDR3 is TGTGCCAGCAGCTCCTGGGACAGGGTTGGCACCGGGGAGCTGTTTTTT. Translation gives CASSSWDRVGTGELFF. The chain joins TRBV7-9 to TRBJ2-2; 9 nucleotides match TRBD1. With 4 bases clipped from V and 4 bases from J, the junction kept 7 bases outside the gene matches. CDR1 and CDR2 from the germline V gene are SEHNR and FQNEAQ (reference sequence). The CDR3 length is 16 residues.

The chain joins TRBV5-1 to TRBJ2-3; 8 nucleotides agree with TRBD2. The CDR3 length is 16 residues. The ends lost 0 bases at V and 2 bases at J; junction bases unmatched: 5. Per germline, CDR1 SGHRS and CDR2 YFSETQ. CDR3 sequence (DNA): TGCGCCAGCAGCTTGGGGATAGCGGGGTTCACAGATACGCAGTATTTT. Encoded protein: CASSLGIAGFTDTQYF.